This TCR beta chain is drawn from a study of identical twins. TCRdb reprocessed the 5' RACE reads via MiXCR and lists one record per CDR3 protein. Of hundreds of thousands of distinct CDR3 sequences in the sample, roughly 7.2% were seen once. The V and J ends lost 3 bases and 6 bases respectively, with 11 bases between them. The CDR3 is made up of 13 amino acids. Healthy Caucasians were all of the donors. Study findings and constraints: The more abundant beta clonotypes in cord blood had fewer insertions, and memory repertoires did not show this. For out-of-frame alpha sequences shared by twins, low generation probability was in excess. The models gave estimates that fell short of the out-of-frame TCR alpha sharing seen in monozygotic twins.

Points on this clonotype: Its specificity is not known.

The same data also contributed to another study, on yellow fever vaccine responses in identical twins.

The genes are TRBV12-3 or TRBV12-4 and TRBJ1-1, with D perhaps TRBD1 (6 bases). The sequence derives from a woman younger than 30 in good health. The sample comprised PBMCs. This CDR3 reads CASSFQGRAEAFF. CDR3 sequence (DNA): TGTGCCAGCAGTTTTCAGGGGCGGGCTGAAGCTTTCTTT.